Listed here is a single T cell receptor (beta chain). Its antigen is unknown. This sample was taken from a study of T cell responses to AZD1222 COVID-19 vaccine. General study results and limits: Targeting of unmutated variant regions was reportedly seen in nearly half of spike-specific TCRs. Vaccine-related CD4 TCRs covered spike, predominating at 160-218 and 743-854. Donors were chiefly white British, with a greater number of females, and clonal diversity was perhaps underestimated. It was only after the peak T cell response that any repertoires were sampled.

Clones were read by immunoSEQ multiplex PCR, and TCRdb kept only the in-frame ones, dropping some. The sample lists roughly 120,000 clones, 70% to 90% seen once, with roughly 12% in the top ten. The CDR3 is 11 amino acids. CDR1 is MGHRA, CDR2 YSYEKL, per germline. V was cut by 5 bases and J by 6 bases, with 4 bases left in between. V gene TRBV4-1 combines with J gene TRBJ2-2, with unresolved D. The sequence was obtained from an adult in good health. Source: peripheral blood, taken on day 0 of MenACWY control vaccination. This CDR3 reads CASSFPGELFF. The CDR3 nucleotides are TGCGCCAGCAGCTTCCCCGGGGAGCTGTTTTTT.